The rows below give T cell receptor beta chains drawn from one sample of a study of blood T cell repertoires in COVID-19. Profiling relied on immunoSEQ multiplex PCR, and the TCRdb table lists in-frame clones only, not all of them. The profile shows 25,000 to 35,000 clones, more than 65% of them singletons. The specimen was peripheral blood. Receptor source: a human donor in a cohort sampled during active COVID-19. The CDR3 runs from the conserved cysteine through the conserved F or W. The order of the fields is clone size, J gene, CDR3 length, D gene, V gene, CDR3 protein, CDR3 DNA. A D gene is named only where the DNA matches it firmly. Clone size is given for some rows only: seen once, a few or many times, or a class if the clone is expanded.

- TRBJ2-5 13 - TRBV7-6 CASSFGRGETQYF TGTGCCAGCAGCTTCGGCAGGGGAGAGACCCAGTACTTC
few TRBJ2-1 13 - TRBV28 CASSFPLTVEQFF TGTGCCAGCAGTTTCCCCCTCACAGTAGAGCAGTTCTTC
- TRBJ1-6 12 - TRBV6-5 CASSNPSSPLHF TGTGCCAGCAGTAACCCCAGTTCACCCCTCCACTTT
- TRBJ1-2 15 - TRBV3-1/TRBV3-2 CASSQDAGGGYGYTF TGTGCCAGCAGCCAAGATGCGGGGGGAGGCTATGGCTACACCTTC
- TRBJ1-2 15 - TRBV24-1 CATSDSSLQGNGYTF TGTGCCACCAGTGATTCTTCCCTACAGGGTAATGGCTACACCTTC
- TRBJ2-2 17 - TRBV7-8 CASSSRGTQSGTGELFF TGTGCCAGCAGCTCCAGAGGGACACAGTCGGGAACCGGGGAGCTGTTTTTT
- TRBJ1-4 18 - TRBV10-2 CASSESYGAAATNEKLFF TGCGCCAGCAGTGAGTCCTATGGAGCGGCGGCAACTAATGAAAAACTGTTTTTT
- TRBJ2-5 13 - TRBV15 CATSRDPGGTQYF TGTGCCACCAGCAGAGATCCCGGGGGGACCCAGTACTTC
once TRBJ2-7 15 - TRBV6-5 CASRYGRQGPYEQYF TGTGCCAGCAGGTACGGGAGACAGGGACCCTACGAGCAGTACTTC
- TRBJ2-7 16 TRBD2 TRBV18 CASSLSGTSPSYEQYF TGTGCCAGCTCACTATCAGGGACTAGTCCCTCCTACGAGCAGTACTTC
- TRBJ1-1 13 - TRBV6-2/TRBV6-3 CASSYGVGTEAFF TGTGCCAGCAGTTACGGAGTCGGCACTGAAGCTTTCTTT
- TRBJ2-3 15 TRBD2 TRBV14 CASSLNIRPAGGQYF TGTGCCAGCAGCCTTAATATCCGTCCCGCGGGAGGGCAGTATTTT
few TRBJ2-5 14 - TRBV9 CASSVDPGAETQYF TGTGCCAGCAGCGTAGATCCCGGAGCAGAGACCCAGTACTTC
- TRBJ1-1 13 - TRBV7-2 CASSSQPNTEAFF TGTGCCAGCAGTAGTCAACCGAACACTGAAGCTTTCTTT
- TRBJ1-4 16 TRBD1 TRBV18 CASSVGQPTTNEKLFF TGTGCCAGCTCAGTGGGACAGCCCACAACTAATGAAAAACTGTTTTTT
- TRBJ1-4 13 - TRBV27 CASSFRGREKLFF TGTGCCAGCAGTTTCAGGGGACGCGAAAAACTGTTTTTT
- TRBJ1-2 15 - TRBV11-1 CASSLAAPAGYGYTF TGTGCCAGCAGCTTAGCGGCCCCGGCGGGCTATGGCTACACCTTC
- TRBJ1-4 15 - TRBV6-2/TRBV6-3 CASSYSDSLEEKLFF TGTGCCAGCAGTTACTCGGACAGCCTAGAGGAAAAACTGTTTTTT
- TRBJ1-1 14 TRBD1 TRBV6-5 CASAKGQGKAEAFF TGTGCCAGCGCCAAGGGACAGGGGAAGGCTGAAGCTTTCTTT
- TRBJ1-1 14 TRBD1 TRBV30 CASQGVGANTEAFF TGTGCCTCGCAGGGGGTCGGCGCGAACACTGAAGCTTTCTTT
- TRBJ2-5 10 - TRBV12-2 CARRGWTQYF TGTGCAAGGCGGGGGTGGACCCAGTACTTC
- TRBJ2-3 16 TRBD2 TRBV14 CASSQVAGLSTDTQYF TGTGCCAGCAGCCAAGTCGCGGGACTAAGCACAGATACGCAGTATTTT
- TRBJ1-2 12 - TRBV12-3/TRBV12-4 CASSWLAGGYTF TGTGCCAGCAGTTGGCTCGCTGGTGGCTACACCTTC
- TRBJ1-2 13 - TRBV19 CASSSQGQYGYIF TGTGCCAGTAGTTCGCAGGGCCAATATGGCTACATCTTC
- TRBJ2-7 12 - TRBV11-2 CASSASAYEQYF TGTGCCAGCAGCGCTAGCGCCTACGAGCAGTACTTC
- TRBJ2-7 15 - TRBV19 CASRTRGHLPYEQYF TGTGCCAGTAGGACGCGGGGCCATCTCCCCTACGAGCAGTACTTC
- TRBJ2-2 13 - TRBV4-3 CASSQDLSGELFF TGCGCCAGCAGCCAAGATCTCTCCGGGGAGCTGTTTTTT
few TRBJ1-2 15 TRBD1 TRBV20-1 CSASNRGRLGYGYTF TGCAGTGCTAGTAACAGGGGGCGGCTCGGCTATGGCTACACCTTC
few TRBJ1-3 13 - TRBV29-1 CSVVRGAGNTIYF TGCAGCGTTGTGCGGGGGGCTGGAAACACCATATATTTT
few TRBJ2-2 17 - TRBV25-1 CASSAREGGAITGELFF TGTGCCAGCAGTGCTAGGGAGGGGGGCGCGATCACCGGGGAGCTGTTTTTT
- TRBJ2-1 15 TRBD2 TRBV5-1 CASSFSGGASDEQFF TGCGCCAGCAGCTTCAGCGGGGGGGCGTCGGATGAGCAGTTCTTC